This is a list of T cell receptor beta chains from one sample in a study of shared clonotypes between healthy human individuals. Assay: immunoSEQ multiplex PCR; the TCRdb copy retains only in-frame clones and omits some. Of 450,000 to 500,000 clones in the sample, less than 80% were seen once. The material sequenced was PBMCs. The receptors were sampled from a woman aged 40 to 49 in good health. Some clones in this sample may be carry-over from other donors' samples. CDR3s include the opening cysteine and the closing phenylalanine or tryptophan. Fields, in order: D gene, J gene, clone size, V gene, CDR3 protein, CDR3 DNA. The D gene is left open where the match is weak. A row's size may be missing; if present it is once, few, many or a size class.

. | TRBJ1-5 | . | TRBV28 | CASSPAVRDFIQPQHF | TGTGCCAGCAGTCCCGCGGTCCGGGATTTCATTCAGCCCCAGCATTTT
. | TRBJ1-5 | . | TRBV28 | CASSLLVGAGPSNQPQHF | TGTGCCAGCAGTTTATTAGTGGGGGCAGGGCCCAGCAATCAGCCCCAGCATTTT
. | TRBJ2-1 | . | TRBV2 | CASRRGNNEQFF | TGTGCCAGCAGAAGAGGTAACAATGAGCAGTTCTTC
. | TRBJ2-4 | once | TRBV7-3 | CASSPTAKNIQYF | TGTGCCAGCAGCCCCACGGCCAAAAACATTCAGTACTTC
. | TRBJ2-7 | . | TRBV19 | CASSSGWDEQYF | TGTGCCAGTAGTTCCGGGTGGGACGAGCAGTACTTC
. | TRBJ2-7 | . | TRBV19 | CATRGSSLYEQYF | TGTGCCACACGCGGCAGTTCCCTCTACGAGCAGTACTTC
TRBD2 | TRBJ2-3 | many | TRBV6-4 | CASSDLAGEADTQYF | TGTGCCAGCAGTGATTTAGCGGGAGAAGCAGATACGCAGTATTTT
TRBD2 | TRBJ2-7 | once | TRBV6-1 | CASSPGGAGINEQYF | TGTGCCAGCAGCCCGGGGGGGGCCGGTATCAACGAGCAGTACTTC
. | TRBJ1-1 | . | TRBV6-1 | CASSHIRVAEAFF | TGTGCCAGCAGTCACATCAGGGTCGCTGAAGCTTTCTTT
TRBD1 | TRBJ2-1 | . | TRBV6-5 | CASSYSGTGLNEQFF | TGTGCCAGCAGTTACTCCGGGACAGGGCTGAATGAGCAGTTCTTC
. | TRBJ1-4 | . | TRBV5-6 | CASSLGTSDEKLFF | TGTGCCAGCAGCTTGGGGACCAGCGATGAAAAACTGTTTTTT
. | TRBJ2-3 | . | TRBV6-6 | CASSYEGNTQYF | TGTGCCAGCAGTTACGAGGGGAATACGCAGTATTTT
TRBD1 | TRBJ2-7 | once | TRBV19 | CASSLRQGREQYF | TGTGCCAGTAGCCTAAGACAGGGGCGAGAGCAGTACTTC
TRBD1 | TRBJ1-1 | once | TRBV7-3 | CASSQDRGNTEAFF | TGTGCCAGCAGCCAGGACAGGGGTAACACTGAAGCTTTCTTT
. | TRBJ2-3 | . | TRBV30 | CAWARTSHTDTQYF | TGTGCCTGGGCCCGAACTAGTCACACAGATACGCAGTATTTT
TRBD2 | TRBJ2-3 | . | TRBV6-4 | CASSPLAGVYTQYF | TGTGCCAGCAGTCCACTAGCGGGAGTATATACGCAGTATTTT
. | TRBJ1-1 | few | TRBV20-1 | CSARDREAFF | TGCAGTGCTAGAGATCGGGAAGCTTTCTTT
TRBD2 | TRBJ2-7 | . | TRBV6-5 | CASSTGLAGAGEQYF | TGTGCCAGCAGTACGGGACTAGCGGGAGCGGGCGAGCAGTACTTC
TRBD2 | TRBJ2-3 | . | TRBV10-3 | CAIRFSGSTSDTQYF | TGTGCCATCAGGTTTAGCGGGAGCACTTCAGATACGCAGTATTTT
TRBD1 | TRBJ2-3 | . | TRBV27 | CASSLSRGRVDTQYF | TGTGCCAGCAGTTTATCTAGGGGGCGGGTAGATACGCAGTATTTT
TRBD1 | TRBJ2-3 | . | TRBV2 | CASSDVAQGADTQYF | TGTGCCAGCAGTGACGTCGCGCAGGGGGCGGATACGCAGTATTTT
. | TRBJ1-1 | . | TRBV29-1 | CSVEGGAEAFF | TGCAGCGTGGAAGGTGGGGCTGAAGCTTTCTTT
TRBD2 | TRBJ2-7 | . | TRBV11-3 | CASSLEGEGEQYF | TGTGCCAGCAGCTTAGAGGGGGAGGGGGAGCAGTACTTC
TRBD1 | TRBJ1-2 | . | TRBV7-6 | CASSLGQNYGYTF | TGTGCCAGCAGCTTGGGACAGAACTATGGCTACACCTTC